The 7 T cell receptor beta chains in this list originate from one sample, sequenced in a study of shared clonotypes between healthy human individuals. Libraries were prepared by immunoSEQ multiplex PCR; TCRdb keeps only in-frame clonotypes and omits some of them. The sample includes about 2 million clones, approximately 94% of them seen just once. CD45RO-negative CD8 cells positively selected for CCR7 made up the naive population, which excluded terminally differentiated effector memory CD45RA+ cells. The sample taken for sequencing was naive CD8+ T cells sorted from blood. These receptors came from a man younger than 30 in good health.

With regard to this clone: Other DNA sequences within the sample encode an identical CDR3. The chain links TRBV11-3 to TRBJ2-7; TRBD2 agrees at 7 bases. This CDR3 contains 13 residues. V lost 3 bases, J lost 4 bases, and 3 bases stayed unmatched. Germline V lookup: CDR1 SGHNT, CDR2 YENEEA. The CDR3 region has the DNA TGTGCCAGCAGCTTGGAGGGAGGGTACGAGCAGTACTTC. Translated, it gives CASSLEGGYEQYF.

V and J are TRBV27 and TRBJ1-1, with D perhaps matching TRBD1 (5 bases). The CDR3 contains 14 residues. V lost 3 bases to trimming and J lost 1 base, with 9 bases between them. Germline CDR1 is MNHEY and CDR2 is SMNVEV (reference sequence). CDR3 sequence: CASSFRGSNTEAFF. The DNA for the CDR3 is TGTGCCAGCAGTTTTAGGGGCTCGAACACTGAAGCTTTCTTT.

V gene TRBV30 combines with J gene TRBJ1-1; 10 bases are a match to TRBD1. CDR3 size: 14 residues. Germline trimming cut 5 bases from V and 3 bases from J; bases unmatched to any gene: 6. The germline CDR1 and CDR2 sequences are GTSNPN and SVGIG (reference sequence). The CDR3 is CAWGVGQGDTEAFF. CDR3 nucleotide sequence: TGTGCCTGGGGCGTAGGACAGGGGGACACTGAAGCTTTCTTT.

The gene calls are TRBV10-3 and TRBJ2-7; tentatively, D is TRBD1 (6 bases). CDR1 and CDR2 (germline): ENHRY, SYGVKD. The CDR3 runs to 13 residues. The germline V and J ends were trimmed by 6 bases and 4 bases, with 13 bases remaining between them. This CDR3 reads CAIRPGTRYEQYF. The CDR3, as DNA: TGTGCCATCAGGCCAGGGACAAGGTACGAGCAGTACTTC.

The chain joins TRBV5-1 to TRBJ2-5; D may be TRBD2 (6 bases). The CDR3 consists of 15 residues. The V and J ends lost 4 bases and 5 bases respectively, with 18 bases between them. From germline, CDR1 is SGHRS and CDR2 YFSETQ. This chain's CDR3 is CASSLAGGSVETQYF. DNA for the CDR3: TGCGCCAGCAGCCTGGCCGGGGGATCGGTGGAGACCCAGTACTTC.

The J gene is TRBJ2-1, the V gene TRBV29-1; 8 bases line up with TRBD2. V lost 1 base, J lost 6 bases, and 8 bases stayed unmatched. CDR3 length: 15 amino acids. Germline V gene data show CDR1 as SQVTM and CDR2 as ANQGSEA. In DNA, the CDR3 is TGCAGCGTTGAAGGCTCTAGCGGGTTTGCCAATGAGCAGTTCTTC. Translating it yields CSVEGSSGFANEQFF.

The rearrangement joins TRBV29-1 to TRBJ2-1; 13 bases fit TRBD2. V lost 5 bases, J lost 8 bases, and 3 bases stayed unmatched. CDR3 length: 13 amino acids. Germline CDR1 reads SQVTM; CDR2 reads ANQGSEA. The CDR3 loop is CSVTSGGAYEQFF. The CDR3 DNA is TGCAGCGTTACTAGCGGGGGGGCCTATGAGCAGTTCTTC.